Following are 5 T cell receptor beta chains from one sample sequenced in a study of blood T cell repertoires in COVID-19. TCRdb keeps only in-frame clones here, not all; method: immunoSEQ multiplex PCR. Among over 200,000 clones listed, 75% to 90% were seen once. Material: peripheral blood. The origin of the receptors is a human donor in a cohort sampled during active COVID-19.

The genes are TRBV10-1 and TRBJ2-7, with 13 bases lining up with TRBD2. Germline loops: CDR1 WNHNN, CDR2 SYGVQD (reference sequence). V lost 5 bases, J lost 7 bases, and 8 bases stayed unmatched. The CDR3 spans 15 residues. CDR3 residues: CASSRTSGGAGEQYF. The CDR3 coding sequence is TGCGCCAGCAGTCGGACTAGCGGGGGTGCGGGGGAGCAGTACTTC.

This clone has a single count. The chain carries TRBV7-2 and TRBJ1-2; 7 nucleotides align to TRBD1. CDR3 length: 15 amino acids. Looked up from germline, CDR1 is SGHTA and CDR2 is FQGNSA. The J segment lost 4 bases and the V segment lost 3 bases, leaving 8 bases of the junction unmatched. CDR3 DNA: TGTGCCAGCAGCTTTTCCCAGGGGGAAGTCTATGGCTACACCTTC. Protein: CASSFSQGEVYGYTF.

This clone has only a few counts. The chain recombines TRBV6-2 or TRBV6-3 with TRBJ2-3, with a weak D call TRBD2 (6 bases). Germline values: CDR1 MNHEY, CDR2 SVGEGT. The CDR3 sequence is 15 residues long. V lost 5 bases and J lost 1, with 13 bases in between. CDR3: CASSGGSIGTDTQYF. CDR3 nucleotide sequence: TGTGCCAGCAGTGGAGGGTCAATCGGCACAGATACGCAGTATTTT.

In regard to this clone: This sequence may be a read error, since a much larger clone differs from it by one base. Other nucleotide sequences in the sample specify the same CDR3. This rearrangement joins TRBV24-1 to TRBJ2-1; D is unresolved. This CDR3 is 12 amino acids long. V was clipped by 4 bases and J by 5 bases, with 5 bases between them. The germline gives CDR1 KGHDR, CDR2 SFDVKD. The CDR3 DNA is TGTGCCACCAGTGACTCTGACAATGAGCAGTTCTTC. This translates into CATSDSDNEQFF.

The V and J genes are TRBV28 and TRBJ1-1, with a tentative D call TRBD1 (6 bases). V was cut by 5 bases and J by 7 bases, with 8 bases left in between. Germline lookup yields CDR1 MDHEN and CDR2 SYDVKM. This CDR3 region has 11 residues. The CDR3 nucleotides read TGTGCCAGCAGTAGGGGGGGTGAAGCTTTCTTT. Translating gives CASSRGGEAFF. The complete variable domain, with remaining parts taken from reference TRBV28 and TRBJ1-1, reads DVKVTQSSRYLVKRTGEKVFLECVQDMDHENMFWYRQDPGLGLRLIYFSYDVKMKEKGDIPEGYSVSREKKERFSLILESASTNQTSMYLCASSRGGEAFFGQGTRLTVV.